This passage covers 8 T cell receptor beta chains from one sample sequenced in a study of beta chain features in type 1 diabetes. The whole isolated RNA underwent reverse transcription, so sequencing captured expressed TCRB transcripts. Sequencing was performed with immunoSEQ multiplex PCR; in TCRdb, only in-frame clones are kept and a portion is missing. The sample lists roughly 610,000 clones; 15% to 19% were seen once. What was sequenced was naive CD4+ T cells from blood. All receptors derive from a man aged 18 to 30 in good health.

This clone was observed a few times. V gene TRBV28 combines with J gene TRBJ2-1, with D possibly being TRBD1 or TRBD2 (5 bases each). CDR3 length equals 13 residues. Trimming stripped 4 bases from V and 13 bases from J, with 17 bases between. Per the germline V gene, CDR1 is MDHEN and CDR2 is SYDVKM. The CDR3 sequence is CASSYKMGTSQFF. The CDR3 DNA follows: TGTGCCAGCAGTTATAAGATGGGGACGAGTCAGTTCTTC.

The sample holds a few counts of this clone. The J gene is TRBJ2-7, the V gene TRBV15, with 11 bases identical to TRBD2. Germline values: CDR1 LNHNV, CDR2 YYDKDF (reference sequence). The CDR3 is made up of 16 amino acids. The V and J ends lost 4 bases and 2 bases, in that order; junction bases with no gene match: 7. CDR3 coding DNA: TGTGCCACCAGCATAGCGGGGGGGAGTGCGACCTACGAGCAGTACTTC. It is translated as CATSIAGGSATYEQYF.

The chain recombines TRBV30 with TRBJ2-4; TRBD1 is a possible D gene (6 bases). This CDR3 spans 15 amino acids. Germline V CDR1 and CDR2: GTSNPN, SVGIG (reference sequence). V shed 2 bases and J shed 1 base, with 12 bases lying between them. The CDR3 DNA sequence: TGTGCCTGGAGTATTTACAGGGACGCCAAAAACATTCAGTACTTC. It yields the protein CAWSIYRDAKNIQYF.

Concerning this clone: Within the sample, other DNA sequences also encode this same CDR3. The rearrangement links TRBV28 to TRBJ2-7; D tentatively reads TRBD1 or TRBD2 (5 bases each). Between the trimmed V and J ends, which lost 5 bases and 0 bases, there was a span of 11 bases. This CDR3 spans 14 amino acids. Germline CDR1 MDHEN, CDR2 SYDVKM. This CDR3 reads CASSTGTVSYEQYF. CDR3 sequence (DNA): TGTGCCAGCAGTACTGGGACGGTCTCCTACGAGCAGTACTTC.

Here the CDR3 DNA reads TGCAGCGCCACCGACAGCACCAATCAGCCCCAGCATTTT. It is translated as CSATDSTNQPQHF. The chain links TRBV29-1 to TRBJ1-5; D perhaps matches TRBD1 (5 bases). Trimming left V 7 bases short and J 3 bases short, with 13 bases between. CDR3 length: 13 residues. Looked up from germline, CDR1 is SQVTM and CDR2 is ANQGSEA. The variable domain in full, completed from reference TRBV29-1 and TRBJ1-5, reads SAVISQKPSRDICQRGTSLTIQCQVDSQVTMMFWYRQQPGQSLTLIATANQGSEATYESGFVIDKFPISRPNLTFSTLTVSNMSPEDSSIYLCSATDSTNQPQHFGDGTRLSIL.

The V and J genes are TRBV4-3 and TRBJ2-3, with D hard to call. The CDR3 loop spans 13 amino acids. CDR1 LGHNA and CDR2 YSLEER come from the germline V gene. V gave up 5 bases and J gave up 4 bases, with 10 bases separating them. For the CDR3, the DNA is TGCGCCAGCAGCGCGCGACACGCAGATACGCAGTATTTT. Translating it yields CASSARHADTQYF.

Worth noting for this clone: The sample contains more than one DNA sequence encoding this CDR3. CDR3 region: CASSVGIDTQYF. CDR3 coding DNA: TGTGCCAGCAGCGTAGGCATAGATACGCAGTATTTT. V is TRBV9 and J is TRBJ2-3; D call uncertain. CDR3 length: 12 amino acids. Germline V CDR1 and CDR2: SGDLS, YYNGEE. Trimming pared 0 bases from V and 5 bases from J, leaving 4 bases between. The full variable domain, its missing parts supplied by reference TRBV9 and TRBJ2-3, is DSGVTQTPKHLITATGQRVTLRCSPRSGDLSVYWYQQSLDQGLQFLIQYYNGEERAKGNILERFSAQQFPDLHSELNLSSLELGDSALYFCASSVGIDTQYFGPGTRLTVL.

The chain has TRBV6-6 and TRBJ2-7; D assignment may be TRBD1 or TRBD2 (5 bases each). CDR3 size: 12 residues. Trimming took 5 bases from V and 10 from J, leaving 15 bases between them. Germline loops: CDR1 MNHNY, CDR2 SVGAGI (reference sequence). CDR3 loop: CASSVGHEGQYF. The CDR3 bases are TGTGCCAGCAGTGTAGGACATGAGGGACAGTACTTC.